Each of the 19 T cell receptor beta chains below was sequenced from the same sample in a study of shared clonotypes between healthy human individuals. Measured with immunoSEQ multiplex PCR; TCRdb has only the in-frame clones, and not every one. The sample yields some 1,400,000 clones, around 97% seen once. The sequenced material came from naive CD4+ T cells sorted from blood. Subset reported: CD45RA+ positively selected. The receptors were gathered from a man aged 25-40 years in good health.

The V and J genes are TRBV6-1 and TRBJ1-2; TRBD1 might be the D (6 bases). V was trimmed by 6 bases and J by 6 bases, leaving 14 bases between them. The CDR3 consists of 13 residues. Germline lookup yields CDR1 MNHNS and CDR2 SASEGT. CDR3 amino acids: CASREWGADGYTF. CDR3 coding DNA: TGTGCCAGCAGGGAATGGGGGGCGGATGGCTACACCTTC.

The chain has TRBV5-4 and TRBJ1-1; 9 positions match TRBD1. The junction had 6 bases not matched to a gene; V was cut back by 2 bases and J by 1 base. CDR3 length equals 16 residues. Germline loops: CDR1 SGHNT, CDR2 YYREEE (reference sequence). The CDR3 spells CASSFSTGGSNTEAFF. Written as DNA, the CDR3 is TGTGCCAGCAGCTTCTCAACAGGGGGCTCGAACACTGAAGCTTTCTTT.

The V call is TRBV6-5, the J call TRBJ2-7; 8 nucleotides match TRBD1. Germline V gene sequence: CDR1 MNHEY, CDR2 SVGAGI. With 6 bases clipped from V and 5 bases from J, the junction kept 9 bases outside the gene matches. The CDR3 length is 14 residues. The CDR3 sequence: CASRLDRVVNEQYF. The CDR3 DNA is TGTGCCAGCAGATTGGACAGGGTCGTCAACGAGCAGTACTTC.

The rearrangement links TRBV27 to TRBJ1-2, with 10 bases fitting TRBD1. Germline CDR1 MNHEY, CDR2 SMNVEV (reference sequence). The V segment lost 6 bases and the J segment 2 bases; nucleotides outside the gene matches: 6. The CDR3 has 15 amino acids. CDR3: CASSLTGQGNYGYTF. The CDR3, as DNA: TGTGCCAGCAGCTTGACGGGACAGGGGAACTATGGCTACACCTTC.

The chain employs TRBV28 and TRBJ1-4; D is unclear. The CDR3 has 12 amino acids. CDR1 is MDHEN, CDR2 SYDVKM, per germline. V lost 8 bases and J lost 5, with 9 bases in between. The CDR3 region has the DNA TGTGCCAGCGGACGGGTCAATGAAAAACTGTTTTTT. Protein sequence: CASGRVNEKLFF.

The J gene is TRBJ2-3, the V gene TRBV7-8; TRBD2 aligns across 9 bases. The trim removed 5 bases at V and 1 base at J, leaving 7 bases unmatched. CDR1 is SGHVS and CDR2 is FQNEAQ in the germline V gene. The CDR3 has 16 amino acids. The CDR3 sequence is CASSLSASGGTDTQYF. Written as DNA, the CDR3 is TGTGCCAGCAGCCTATCAGCTAGCGGGGGCACAGATACGCAGTATTTT. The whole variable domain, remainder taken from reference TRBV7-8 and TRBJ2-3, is GAGVSQSPRYKVAKRGQDVALRCDPISGHVSLFWYQQALGQGPEFLTYFQNEAQLDKSGLPSDRFFAERPEGSVSTLKIQRTQQEDSAVYLCASSLSASGGTDTQYFGPGTRLTVL.

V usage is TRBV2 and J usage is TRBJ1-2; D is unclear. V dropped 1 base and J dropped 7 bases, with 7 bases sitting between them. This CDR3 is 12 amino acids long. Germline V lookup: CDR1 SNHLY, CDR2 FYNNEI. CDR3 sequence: CASSEVPRGYTF. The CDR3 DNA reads TGTGCCAGCAGTGAAGTGCCCCGTGGCTACACCTTC.

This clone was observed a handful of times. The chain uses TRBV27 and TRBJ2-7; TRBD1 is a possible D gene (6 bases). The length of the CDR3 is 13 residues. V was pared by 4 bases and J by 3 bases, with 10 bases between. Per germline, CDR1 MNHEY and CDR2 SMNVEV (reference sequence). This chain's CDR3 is CASSSQGDYEQYF. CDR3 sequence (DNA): TGTGCCAGCAGTTCACAGGGAGACTACGAGCAGTACTTC.

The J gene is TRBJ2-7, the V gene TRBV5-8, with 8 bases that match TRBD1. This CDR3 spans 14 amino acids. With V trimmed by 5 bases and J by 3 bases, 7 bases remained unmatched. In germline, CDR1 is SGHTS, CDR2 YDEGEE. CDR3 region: CASRRTGLNYEQYF. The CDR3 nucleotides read TGTGCCAGCAGACGGACAGGGTTAAACTACGAGCAGTACTTC.

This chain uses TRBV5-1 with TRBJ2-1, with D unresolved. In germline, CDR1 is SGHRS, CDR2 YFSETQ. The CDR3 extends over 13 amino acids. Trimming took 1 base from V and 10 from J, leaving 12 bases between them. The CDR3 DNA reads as TGCGCCAGCAGCTTGTCTATCCTGCAGGAGCAGTTCTTC. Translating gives CASSLSILQEQFF.

The CDR3 coding sequence is TGTGCCAGCATCACGGGACAGGGGCACTACGAGCAGTACTTC. As protein: CASITGQGHYEQYF. This sequence joins TRBV2 and TRBJ2-7, with 10 bases fitting TRBD1. Germline loops: CDR1 SNHLY, CDR2 FYNNEI. The V segment lost 7 bases and the J segment 3 bases; nucleotides outside the gene matches: 6. The CDR3 is made up of 14 amino acids.

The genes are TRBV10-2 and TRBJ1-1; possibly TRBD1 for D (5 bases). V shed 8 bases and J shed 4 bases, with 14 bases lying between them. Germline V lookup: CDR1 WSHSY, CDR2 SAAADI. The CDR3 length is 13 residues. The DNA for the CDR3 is TGCGCCAGCGGCCCCGTGGGGGGCACTGAAGCTTTCTTT. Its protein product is CASGPVGGTEAFF.

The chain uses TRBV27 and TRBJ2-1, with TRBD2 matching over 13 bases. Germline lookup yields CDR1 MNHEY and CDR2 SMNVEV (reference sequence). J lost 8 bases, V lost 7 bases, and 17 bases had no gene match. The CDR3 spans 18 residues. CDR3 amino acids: CASIALAGGSGGFDEQFF. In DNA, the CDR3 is TGTGCCAGCATCGCACTAGCGGGAGGGTCCGGTGGGTTCGATGAGCAGTTCTTC.

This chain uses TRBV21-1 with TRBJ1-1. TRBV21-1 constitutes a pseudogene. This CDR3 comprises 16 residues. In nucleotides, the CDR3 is TGTGCCAGCAGCATCCGGGACCATGTCCCAAGCACTGAAGCTTTCTTT. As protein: CASSIRDHVPSTEAFF.

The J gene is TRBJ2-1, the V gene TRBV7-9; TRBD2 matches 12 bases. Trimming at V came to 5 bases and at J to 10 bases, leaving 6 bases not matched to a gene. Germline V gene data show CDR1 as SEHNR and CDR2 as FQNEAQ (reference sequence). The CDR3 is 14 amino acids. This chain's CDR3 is CASSASGRASEQFF. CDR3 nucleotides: TGTGCCAGCAGCGCTAGCGGGAGGGCCTCAGAGCAGTTCTTC.

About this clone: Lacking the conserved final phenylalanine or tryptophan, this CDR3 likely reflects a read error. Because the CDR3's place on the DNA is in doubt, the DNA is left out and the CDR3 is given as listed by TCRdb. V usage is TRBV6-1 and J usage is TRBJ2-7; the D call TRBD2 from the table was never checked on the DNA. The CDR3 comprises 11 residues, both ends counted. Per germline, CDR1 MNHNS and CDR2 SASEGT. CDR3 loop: CASSEKLAGEI.

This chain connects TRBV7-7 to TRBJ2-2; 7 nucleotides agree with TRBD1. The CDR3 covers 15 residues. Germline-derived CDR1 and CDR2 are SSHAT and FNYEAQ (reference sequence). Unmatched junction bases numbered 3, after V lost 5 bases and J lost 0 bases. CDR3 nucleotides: TGTGCCAGCAGCCGTGACAGGGCGAACACCGGGGAGCTGTTTTTT. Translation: CASSRDRANTGELFF.

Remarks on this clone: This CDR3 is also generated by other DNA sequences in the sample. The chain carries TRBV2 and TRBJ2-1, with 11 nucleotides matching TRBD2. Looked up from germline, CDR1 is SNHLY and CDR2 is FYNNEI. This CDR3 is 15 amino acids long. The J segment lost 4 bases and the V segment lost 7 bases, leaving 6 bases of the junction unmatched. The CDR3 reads CASTSGTSGYNEQFF. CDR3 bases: TGTGCCAGCACATCCGGGACTAGCGGATACAATGAGCAGTTCTTC.

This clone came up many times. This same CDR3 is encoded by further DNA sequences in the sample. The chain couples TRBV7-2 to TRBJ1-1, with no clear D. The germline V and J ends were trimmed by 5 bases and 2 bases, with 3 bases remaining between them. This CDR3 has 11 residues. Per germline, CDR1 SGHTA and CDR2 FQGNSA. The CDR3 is CASSVNTEAFF. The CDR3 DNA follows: TGTGCCAGCAGCGTAAACACTGAAGCTTTCTTT.